A few counts support the clone carrying this T cell receptor beta chain. No antigen is known for it. The sample originates from a study of cytomegalovirus exposure and HLA in healthy donors. Study background: Drawn from HLA-typed donors, tens of millions of unique TCRs were held in an early data release. Study findings and constraints: DRB1 showed the most TCR associations and HLA-C the fewest in a later analysis, as rates varied by HLA locus. Some V segments, TRBV6-2 and TRBV6-3 among them, were indistinguishable and were therefore excluded.

Donors showed nominal health when sampled, although they likely had unrecorded immune exposures. CDR3 length: 15 residues. Trimming cost V 1 base and J 1 base, with 11 bases left between them. Germline assignment: CDR1 SGHKS and CDR2 YYEKEE (reference sequence). The study ran its PCR with 60 Vbeta and 13 Jbeta primers. The method was immunoSEQ multiplex PCR; TCRdb's version includes in-frame clones alone and lacks a portion of them. The sample shows about 140,000 clones, 70% to 90% of them seen only once. The sample was PBMCs. The sequence was obtained from a man aged 50-59 years in good health and CMV-seronegative. This chain connects TRBV5-5 to TRBJ1-2; no clear D. CDR3 region: CASSLQVADNYGYTF. The DNA of the CDR3 is TGTGCCAGCAGCTTGCAGGTCGCAGATAACTATGGCTACACCTTC.